This section outlines one T cell receptor beta chain sequence together with its context. What this receptor recognizes is not known. No much larger clone is present one base from it, and per-base qualities are unavailable. Tregs were isolated as CD4+CD25+CD127-/low cells. Tregs, naive and memory CD4+ T cells from tumor, blood and ipsilateral draining lymph nodes of a few breast cancer patients underwent full-length TCR alpha and beta sequencing. Tumor tissue and lymph nodes from ipsilateral axillary dissection were perfused with PBS, minced and digested with collagenase I and hyaluronidase. Sorted cell populations were confirmed by FACS to exceed 90% purity. This sample is drawn from a study (dated by TCRdb to between 2015 and 2016). In the study overall: The study set out to test whether tumor-infiltrating Tregs in breast cancer get recruited from blood Tregs or are instead converted in situ from other CD4+ T cell subsets.

The CDR3 contains 13 residues, cysteine and phenylalanine counted. CDR3 DNA only is kept here, 39 bases in frame from base 1. V sheds 0 bases and J sheds 4 bases, leaving 9 bases between their ends. From the germline V gene (reference sequence), CDR1 is GTSNPN and CDR2 is SVGIG. Full-length TCR variable regions were amplified by 5' RACE PCR with constant-region reverse primers, and semi-nested PCR with Nested Universal Primer A was subsequently performed. The ReliaPrep RNA Cell Miniprep System was used to extract total RNA, which was then reverse transcribed into 5'RACE-ready cDNA with the SMARTer RACE 5'/3' Kit. Multiplex adaptors were used to barcode full-length TCR alpha and beta libraries, and the barcoded libraries were sequenced on an Illumina MiSeq. The source study handled its data this way. For each of nine subset-tissue groups, sequencing data from the five patients were combined, and the groups were compared by unsupervised clustering of TCR gene usage. The Morisita-Horn index, with shared sequences weighted by their contribution to each repertoire, was used to calculate repertoire similarity. In TCRdb, the public reads were trimmed at Q25 with fastp and aligned with MiXCR, with productive beta chains retained. Each entry merges the rows of one CDR3 protein and shows their most common DNA and genes. The V and J calls shown here were made by TCRdb, not taken from the authors' results. This sample lists approximately 50,000 distinct CDR3 sequences; 26% were detected once. Clones ranked in the top ten supply under 2.5% of the sample.

Overall results and qualifications from the work: Rather than covering whole repertoires, validation in the larger cohort was restricted to a single TCR beta V-J rearrangement. The greatest overlap of tumor-infiltrating Treg TCR alpha and beta sequences was observed with tumor naive CD4+ T cells, followed by blood naive CD4+ T cells. The TCR gene usage of tumor memory CD4+ T cells clustered together with blood and lymph node memory CD4+ cells and with lymph node naive CD4+ cells.

Source material: tumor-infiltrating Tregs sorted from the breast tumor. This TCR was sampled from a female donor with breast cancer. The rearrangement joined TRBV30 to TRBJ2-5, with no confident D gene call. CDR3 region: CAWSVRARETQYF. DNA sequence: TGTGCCTGGAGTGTACGGGCTCGAGAGACCCAGTACTTC.